One sample yielded the 19 T cell receptor beta chains listed below, sequenced in a study of a mutant IDH1 vaccine in newly diagnosed glioma listed by TCRdb under 2021. The time point label on this specimen signifies: baseline, week 1 (first vaccination visit). According to the study, the label for this sample's treatment or condition signals: pre-vaccination baseline after standard-of-care therapy. Libraries were built with the immunoSEQ multiplex PCR assay. What TCRdb holds here is the immuneACCESS table cut down to in-frame rearrangements. Part of the clones is not present; checked against another copy, under half of the missing clones reflect an unresolved V gene, and the others are unexplained. This sample has tens of thousands of clones in its table, and over 70% of those were observed once. The ten top clones hold about 5.1% of the sample. Here the sequenced sample was PBMCs, taken from a glioma patient treated with radiotherapy, temozolomide or both. The receptor source for this set is a middle-aged man with glioma. Some clones in this sample may be carry-over from other donors' samples.

This chain uses TRBV4-1 with TRBJ2-1; D unresolved. The CDR3 runs 14 residues. The germline CDR1 and CDR2 sequences are MGHRA and YSYEKL. V dropped 2 bases and J dropped 4 bases, with 9 bases sitting between them. This CDR3 is CASSQNEGYNEQFF. The CDR3 nucleotides are TGCGCCAGCAGCCAAAATGAAGGTTACAATGAGCAGTTCTTC.

There are a few counts of this clone. V and J are TRBV19 and TRBJ1-4, with D unresolved. This CDR3 is built from 13 residues. The V gene lost 3 bases and the J gene lost 11 bases, with 13 bases spanning the gap. The V gene's germline CDR1 is LNHDA and CDR2 SQIVND (reference sequence). The CDR3 reads CASSMAPDGKLFF. CDR3 coding DNA: TGTGCCAGTAGTATGGCCCCTGACGGGAAACTGTTTTTT.

The chain carries TRBV1 and TRBJ2-5; TRBD1 was called by the table and not checked on the DNA. TRBV1 is recorded as a pseudogene. The CDR3 contains 14 residues. The DNA of the CDR3 is TGCACCAGCAGCCGAGGGACAGGGGAAGAGACCCAGTACTTC. Protein sequence: CTSSRGTGEETQYF.

The chain couples TRBV19 to TRBJ2-7, with D perhaps matching TRBD2 (6 bases). Germline lookup yields CDR1 LNHDA and CDR2 SQIVND (reference sequence). V was shortened by 5 bases and J by 3 bases, with 14 bases between the two germline ends. The CDR3 length is 14 residues. The chain's CDR3 is CASSFGGASYEQYF. For the CDR3, the DNA is TGTGCCAGTAGTTTCGGCGGGGCGAGCTACGAGCAGTACTTC. Variable domain in full (rest from reference TRBV19 and TRBJ2-7): DGGITQSPKYLFRKEGQNVTLSCEQNLNHDAMYWYRQDPGQGLRLIYYSQIVNDFQKGDIAEGYSVSREKKESFPLTVTSAQKNPTAFYLCASSFGGASYEQYFGPGTRLTVT.

In its sample, this clone was seen a few times. This chain links TRBV29-1 with TRBJ1-1; 8 positions match TRBD1. Trimming took 7 bases from V and 8 from J; bases not matched to a gene: 9. This CDR3 region has 12 residues. CDR1 and CDR2 from the germline V gene are SQVTM and ANQGSEA. CDR3: CSGAGQGREAFF. The CDR3 DNA follows: TGCAGCGGCGCCGGACAGGGTCGAGAAGCTTTCTTT. Combining the CDR3 with reference TRBV29-1 and TRBJ1-1 gives the whole variable domain SAVISQKPSRDICQRGTSLTIQCQVDSQVTMMFWYRQQPGQSLTLIATANQGSEATYESGFVIDKFPISRPNLTFSTLTVSNMSPEDSSIYLCSGAGQGREAFFGQGTRLTVV.

The chain is built from TRBV6-5 and TRBJ2-3; D gene unclear. Trimming removed 4 bases from V and 0 bases from J, with 14 bases in between. Germline values: CDR1 MNHEY, CDR2 SVGAGI. CDR3 length equals 16 residues. CDR3 sequence: CASSLNHATSTDTQYF. CDR3 DNA: TGTGCCAGCAGTTTGAACCATGCCACTAGCACAGATACGCAGTATTTT.

The chain is built from TRBV10-3 and TRBJ1-2, with a tentative D call TRBD1 (5 bases). Germline values: CDR1 ENHRY, CDR2 SYGVKD. This CDR3 region has 17 residues. V lost 0 bases and J 2 bases, leaving 16 bases between the germline ends. The CDR3 sequence is CAISESGRVRANYGYTF. DNA of the CDR3: TGTGCCATCAGTGAGTCTGGCAGGGTAAGGGCGAACTATGGCTACACCTTC.

This clone was counted a single time. The chain has TRBV29-1 and TRBJ1-2; possibly TRBD1 for D (5 bases). Germline CDR1 reads SQVTM; CDR2 reads ANQGSEA. The CDR3 spans 15 residues. The ends were cut back, 5 bases at V and 0 bases at J, with 16 bases in the middle. This CDR3 is CSVRGPGETNYGYTF. DNA for the CDR3: TGCAGCGTTCGGGGCCCGGGGGAGACTAACTATGGCTACACCTTC.

The table lists this clone with a count of one. The chain is built from TRBV5-6 and TRBJ1-3; 7 bases fit TRBD1. The V gene's germline CDR1 is SGHDT and CDR2 YYEEEE. The V and J ends lost 4 bases and 0 bases, in that order; junction bases with no gene match: 4. The CDR3 runs to 15 residues. CDR3 region: CASSPQGISGNTIYF. CDR3 DNA sequence: TGTGCCAGCAGCCCACAGGGGATCTCTGGAAACACCATATATTTT.

The genes are TRBV7-9 and TRBJ2-7, with unresolved D. CDR1 is SEHNR, CDR2 FQNEAQ, per germline (reference sequence). Trimming took 5 bases from V and 3 from J, leaving 11 bases between them. The CDR3 is made up of 13 amino acids. The CDR3 DNA reads as TGTGCCAGCAGCCCCGCAATGCACTACGAGCAGTACTTC. This encodes CASSPAMHYEQYF.

The chain is built from TRBV4-1 and TRBJ2-7; 8 bases agree with TRBD1. Germline CDR1 reads MGHRA; CDR2 reads YSYEKL. J lost 4 bases, V lost 0 bases, and 5 bases had no gene match. The CDR3 length is 15 residues. CDR3 loop: CASSQDGQGTYEQYF. CDR3 bases: TGCGCCAGCAGCCAAGATGGACAGGGTACGTACGAGCAGTACTTC.

This clone was seen a handful of times. The chain is built from TRBV6-4 and TRBJ2-3; D is perhaps TRBD2 (6 bases). Germline V gene data show CDR1 as MRHNA and CDR2 as SNTAGT. This CDR3 region has 16 residues. Trimming took off 2 bases at V and 10 bases at J, with 22 bases between the two ends. DNA of the CDR3: TGTGCCAGCAGTGACCAGTCTTCCTCGGGACTCACCGCGCAGTATTTT. This translates into CASSDQSSSGLTAQYF.

In its sample, this clone was seen once. The CDR3 DNA reads TGTGCCAGCAGTCCCGGGACAGGGAACGAGCAGTACTTC. This gives the protein CASSPGTGNEQYF. The V and J genes are TRBV6-1 and TRBJ2-7; TRBD1 aligns across 9 bases. The CDR3 is made up of 13 amino acids. The V and J ends lost 5 bases and 5 bases, in that order; junction bases with no gene match: 4. The germline CDR1 and CDR2 sequences are MNHNS and SASEGT.

This clone was observed many times. The gene calls are TRBV19 and TRBJ1-6; TRBD1 matches at 9 bases. Per the germline V gene, CDR1 is LNHDA and CDR2 is SQIVND (reference sequence). The CDR3 extends over 14 amino acids. Losses at the gene ends were 10 bases for V and 10 bases for J; bases not matched to a gene: 11. CDR3 loop: CATQTGTGSSPLHF. The CDR3 bases are TGTGCCACTCAGACCGGGACAGGGAGCTCACCCCTCCACTTT.

This sequence joins TRBV5-1 and TRBJ1-3; TRBD1 is a possible D gene (5 bases). This CDR3 contains 12 residues. The V end lost 6 bases, the J end lost 2 bases, and 6 bases lay between the germline ends. Germline V gene lookup returns CDR1 SGHRS and CDR2 YFSETQ. The DNA of the CDR3 is TGCGCCAGCACAGGGACTGGAAACACCATATATTTT. Translating it yields CASTGTGNTIYF.

This clone has a single count. The chain recombines TRBV7-2 with TRBJ1-5; maybe TRBD1 (5 bases). The length of the CDR3 is 14 residues. V lost 5 bases, J lost 2 bases, and 10 bases lay in between. CDR1 SGHTA and CDR2 FQGNSA come from the germline V gene. CDR3 loop: CASSPGAGNQPQHF. In DNA form, the CDR3 reads TGTGCCAGCAGCCCCGGGGCTGGCAATCAGCCCCAGCATTTT. Full variable domain (rest looked up from reference TRBV7-2 and TRBJ1-5): GAGVSQSPSNKVTEKGKDVELRCDPISGHTALYWYRQSLGQGLEFLIYFQGNSAPDKSGLPSDRFSAERTGGSVSTLTIQRTQQEDSAVYLCASSPGAGNQPQHFGDGTRLSIL.

The CDR3 spells CASSLPGTLGNQPQHF. The CDR3 nucleotides read TGTGCCAGCAGTCTCCCCGGGACCTTGGGCAATCAGCCCCAGCATTTT. The chain combines TRBV6-6 with TRBJ1-5, with a possible D match to TRBD1 (5 bases). The CDR3 has 16 amino acids. V shed 5 bases and J shed 2 bases, with 16 bases lying between them. Germline CDR1 and CDR2: MNHNY and SVGAGI (reference sequence).

The V call is TRBV4-2, the J call TRBJ2-5; D remains ambiguous. V lost 1 base and J lost 2, with 8 bases in between. CDR3 length: 14 amino acids. Germline lookup yields CDR1 LGHNA and CDR2 YNFKEQ. The CDR3 region is CASSQAGTQETQYF. For the CDR3, the DNA is TGTGCCAGCAGCCAAGCCGGTACTCAAGAGACCCAGTACTTC.

V usage is TRBV19 and J usage is TRBJ1-1; 8 bases fit TRBD1. This CDR3 is 15 amino acids long. The V gene end was trimmed by 5 bases and the J gene end by 4 bases; junction bases not matched to a gene: 9. Germline V lookup: CDR1 LNHDA, CDR2 SQIVND (reference sequence). The CDR3 region has the DNA TGTGCCAGTAGTCGGCCCGGACAGGGTGCCACTGAAGCTTTCTTT. It codes for CASSRPGQGATEAFF.